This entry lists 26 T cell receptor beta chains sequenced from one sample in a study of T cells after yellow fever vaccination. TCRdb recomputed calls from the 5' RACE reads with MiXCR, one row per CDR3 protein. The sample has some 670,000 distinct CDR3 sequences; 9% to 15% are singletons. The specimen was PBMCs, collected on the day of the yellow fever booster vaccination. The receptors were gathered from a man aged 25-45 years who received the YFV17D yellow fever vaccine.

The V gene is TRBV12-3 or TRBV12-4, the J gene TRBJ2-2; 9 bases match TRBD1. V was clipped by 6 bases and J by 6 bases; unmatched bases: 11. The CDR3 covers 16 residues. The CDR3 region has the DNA TGTGCCAGCAGGTTATCCGGGACAGGGTCCTCCGGGGAGCTGTTTTTT. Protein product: CASRLSGTGSSGELFF.

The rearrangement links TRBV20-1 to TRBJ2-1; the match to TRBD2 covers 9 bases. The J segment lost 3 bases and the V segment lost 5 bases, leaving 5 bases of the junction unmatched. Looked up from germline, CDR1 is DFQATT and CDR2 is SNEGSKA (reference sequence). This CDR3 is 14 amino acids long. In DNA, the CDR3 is TGCAGTGCTTTGAAACTAGCGGGCTACAATGAGCAGTTCTTC. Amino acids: CSALKLAGYNEQFF.

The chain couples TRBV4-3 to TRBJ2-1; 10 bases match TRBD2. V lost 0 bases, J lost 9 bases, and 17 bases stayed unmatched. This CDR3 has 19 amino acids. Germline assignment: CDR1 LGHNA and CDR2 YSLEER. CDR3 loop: CASSQDSSLGLAGAGEQFF. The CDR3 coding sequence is TGCGCCAGCAGCCAAGATTCGAGTTTGGGGCTAGCGGGAGCTGGTGAGCAGTTCTTC.

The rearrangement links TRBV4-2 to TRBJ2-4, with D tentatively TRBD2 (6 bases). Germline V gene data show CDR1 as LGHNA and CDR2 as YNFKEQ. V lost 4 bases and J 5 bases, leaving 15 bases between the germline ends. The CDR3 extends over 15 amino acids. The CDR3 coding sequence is TGTGCCAGCAGCCCCAGGCGACTAGGCGAAAACATTCAGTACTTC. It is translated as CASSPRRLGENIQYF.

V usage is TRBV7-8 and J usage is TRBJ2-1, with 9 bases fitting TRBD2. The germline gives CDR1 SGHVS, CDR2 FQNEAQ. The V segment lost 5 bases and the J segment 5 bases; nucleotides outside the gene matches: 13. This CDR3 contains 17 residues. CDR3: CASSPTPLAGFDNEQFF. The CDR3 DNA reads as TGTGCCAGCAGCCCCACCCCCCTAGCGGGATTCGACAATGAGCAGTTCTTC. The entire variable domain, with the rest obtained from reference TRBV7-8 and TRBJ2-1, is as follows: GAGVSQSPRYKVAKRGQDVALRCDPISGHVSLFWYQQALGQGPEFLTYFQNEAQLDKSGLPSDRFFAERPEGSVSTLKIQRTQQEDSAVYLCASSPTPLAGFDNEQFFGPGTRLTVL.

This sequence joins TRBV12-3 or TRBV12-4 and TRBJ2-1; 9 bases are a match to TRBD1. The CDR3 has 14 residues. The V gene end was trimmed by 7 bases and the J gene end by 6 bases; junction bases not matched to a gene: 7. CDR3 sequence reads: CASKPGQGSNEQFF. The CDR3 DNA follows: TGTGCCAGCAAACCGGGACAGGGATCCAATGAGCAGTTCTTC.

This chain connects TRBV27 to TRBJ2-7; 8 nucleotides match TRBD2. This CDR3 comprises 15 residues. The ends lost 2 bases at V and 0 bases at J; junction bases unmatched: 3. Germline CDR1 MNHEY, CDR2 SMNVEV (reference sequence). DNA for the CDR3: TGTGCCAGCAGTTTAATAGCGGGACTCTCCTACGAGCAGTACTTC. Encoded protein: CASSLIAGLSYEQYF.

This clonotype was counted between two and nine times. The chain's CDR3 is CSVEGLAGGYNEQFF. In DNA, the CDR3 is TGCAGCGTTGAAGGACTAGCGGGAGGGTACAATGAGCAGTTCTTC. This rearrangement joins TRBV29-1 to TRBJ2-1, with 14 bases identical to TRBD2. The V and J ends lost 1 base and 4 bases, in that order; junction bases with no gene match: 0. The V gene's germline CDR1 is SQVTM and CDR2 ANQGSEA. The CDR3 sequence is 15 residues long.

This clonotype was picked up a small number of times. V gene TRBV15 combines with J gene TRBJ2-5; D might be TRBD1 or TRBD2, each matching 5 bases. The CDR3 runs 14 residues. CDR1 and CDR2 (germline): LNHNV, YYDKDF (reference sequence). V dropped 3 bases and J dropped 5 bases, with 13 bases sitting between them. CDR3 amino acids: CATSSRGPGETQYF. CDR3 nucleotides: TGTGCCACCAGCAGCCGGGGCCCCGGGGAGACCCAGTACTTC.

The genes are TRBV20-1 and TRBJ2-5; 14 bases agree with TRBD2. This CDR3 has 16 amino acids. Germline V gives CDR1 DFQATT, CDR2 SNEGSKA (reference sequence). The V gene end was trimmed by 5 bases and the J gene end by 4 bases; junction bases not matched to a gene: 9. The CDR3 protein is CSALGTSGSRRETQYF. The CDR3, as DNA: TGCAGTGCTCTCGGGACTAGCGGGAGTAGGAGAGAGACCCAGTACTTC.

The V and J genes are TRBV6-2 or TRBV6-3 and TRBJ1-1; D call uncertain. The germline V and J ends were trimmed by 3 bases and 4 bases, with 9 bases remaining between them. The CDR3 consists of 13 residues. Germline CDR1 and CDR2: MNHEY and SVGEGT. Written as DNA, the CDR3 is TGTGCCAGCAGTTATGTGGCAGTCACTGAAGCTTTCTTT. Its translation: CASSYVAVTEAFF.

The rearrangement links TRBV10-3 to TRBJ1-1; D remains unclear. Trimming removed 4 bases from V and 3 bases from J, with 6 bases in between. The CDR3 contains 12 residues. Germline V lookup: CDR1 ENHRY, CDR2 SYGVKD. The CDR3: CAISGGDTEAFF. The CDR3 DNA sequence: TGTGCCATCAGTGGTGGGGACACTGAAGCTTTCTTT.

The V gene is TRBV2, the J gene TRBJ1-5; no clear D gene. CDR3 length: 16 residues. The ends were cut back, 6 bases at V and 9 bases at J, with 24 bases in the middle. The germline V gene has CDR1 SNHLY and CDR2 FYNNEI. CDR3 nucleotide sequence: TGTGCCAGCAGCCCCGGCCGATCAGGAGCCCCTCGGCCCCAGCATTTT. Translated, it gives CASSPGRSGAPRPQHF.

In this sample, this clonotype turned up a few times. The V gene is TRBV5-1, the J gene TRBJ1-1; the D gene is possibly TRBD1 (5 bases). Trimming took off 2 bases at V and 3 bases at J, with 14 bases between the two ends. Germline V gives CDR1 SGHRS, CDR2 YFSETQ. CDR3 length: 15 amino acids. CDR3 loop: CASSFGGGTHTEAFF. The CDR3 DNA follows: TGCGCCAGCAGCTTCGGTGGCGGGACGCACACTGAAGCTTTCTTT.

The CDR3 bases are TGTGCCAGCAGCAGGGACCTAGCGGGAGATGAGACCCAGTACTTC. It encodes CASSRDLAGDETQYF. J is TRBJ2-5 and V is TRBV12-3 or TRBV12-4; 10 bases are shared with TRBD2. CDR3 size: 15 residues. Germline trimming cut 6 bases from V and 5 bases from J; bases unmatched to any gene: 9.

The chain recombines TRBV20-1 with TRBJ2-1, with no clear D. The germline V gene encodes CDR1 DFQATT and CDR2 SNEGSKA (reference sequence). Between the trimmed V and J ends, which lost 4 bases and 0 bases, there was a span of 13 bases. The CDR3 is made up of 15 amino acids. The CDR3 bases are TGCAGTGCTAAAGTAGGATCAAGCTCCTACAATGAGCAGTTCTTC. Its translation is CSAKVGSSSYNEQFF.

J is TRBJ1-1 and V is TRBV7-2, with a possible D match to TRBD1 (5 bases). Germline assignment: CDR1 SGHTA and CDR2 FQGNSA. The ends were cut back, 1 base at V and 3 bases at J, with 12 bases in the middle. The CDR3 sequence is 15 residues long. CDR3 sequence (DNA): TGTGCCAGCAGCTTAGTTGAGGGGCCCTACACTGAAGCTTTCTTT. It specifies CASSLVEGPYTEAFF.

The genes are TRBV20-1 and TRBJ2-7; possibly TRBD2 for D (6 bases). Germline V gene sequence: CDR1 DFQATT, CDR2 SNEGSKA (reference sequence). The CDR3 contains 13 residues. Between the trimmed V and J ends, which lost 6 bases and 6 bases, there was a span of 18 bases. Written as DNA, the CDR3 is TGCAGTGCCCGTCGGGAGTCCTTTCTCGAGCAGTACTTC. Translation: CSARRESFLEQYF.

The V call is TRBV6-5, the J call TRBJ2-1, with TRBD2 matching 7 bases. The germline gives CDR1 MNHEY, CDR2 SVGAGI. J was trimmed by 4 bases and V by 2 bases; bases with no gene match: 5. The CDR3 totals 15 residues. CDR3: CASSYGASGYNEQFF. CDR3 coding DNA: TGTGCCAGCAGTTACGGGGCTAGCGGTTACAATGAGCAGTTCTTC.

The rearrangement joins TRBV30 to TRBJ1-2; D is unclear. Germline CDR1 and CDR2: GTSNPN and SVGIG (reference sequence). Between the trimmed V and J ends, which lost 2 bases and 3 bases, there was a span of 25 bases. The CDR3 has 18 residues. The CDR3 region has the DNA TGTGCCTGGAGTCTTTCTCCGGGGAGGGCGTACGTTGACTATGGCTACACCTTC. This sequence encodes CAWSLSPGRAYVDYGYTF. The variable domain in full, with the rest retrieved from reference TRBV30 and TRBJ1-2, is SQTIHQWPATLVQPVGSPLSLECTVEGTSNPNLYWYRQAAGRGLQLLFYSVGIGQISSEVPQNLSASRPQDRQFILSSKKLLLSDSGFYLCAWSLSPGRAYVDYGYTFGSGTRLTVV.

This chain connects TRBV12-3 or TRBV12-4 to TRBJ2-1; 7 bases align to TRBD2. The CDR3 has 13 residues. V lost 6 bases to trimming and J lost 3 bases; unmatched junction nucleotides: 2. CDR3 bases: TGTGCCAGCAGGGGGGGGGTCTACAATGAGCAGTTCTTC. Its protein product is CASRGGVYNEQFF.

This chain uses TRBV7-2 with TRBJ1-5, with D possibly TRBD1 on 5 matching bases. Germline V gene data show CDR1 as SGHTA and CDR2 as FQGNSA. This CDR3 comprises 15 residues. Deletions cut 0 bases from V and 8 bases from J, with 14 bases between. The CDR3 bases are TGTGCCAGCAGCTTAGCGCTGCCAGGAGGGGAGCCCCAGCATTTT. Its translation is CASSLALPGGEPQHF.

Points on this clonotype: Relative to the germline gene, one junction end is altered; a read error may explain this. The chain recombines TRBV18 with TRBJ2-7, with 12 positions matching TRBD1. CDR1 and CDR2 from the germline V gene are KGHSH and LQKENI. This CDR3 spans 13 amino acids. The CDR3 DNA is TGTGCCAGCTCACCGTCCCGGGACAGGGGGCAAAGCTTC. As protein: CASSPSRDRGQSF.

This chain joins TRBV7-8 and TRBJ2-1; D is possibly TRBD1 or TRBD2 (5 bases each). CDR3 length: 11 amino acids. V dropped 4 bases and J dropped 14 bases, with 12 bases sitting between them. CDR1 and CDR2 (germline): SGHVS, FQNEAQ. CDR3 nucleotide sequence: TGTGCCAGCAGCTGGAGGACAAGGGAGTTCTTC. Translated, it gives CASSWRTREFF. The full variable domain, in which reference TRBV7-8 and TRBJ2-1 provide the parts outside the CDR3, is GAGVSQSPRYKVAKRGQDVALRCDPISGHVSLFWYQQALGQGPEFLTYFQNEAQLDKSGLPSDRFFAERPEGSVSTLKIQRTQQEDSAVYLCASSWRTREFFGPGTRLTVL.

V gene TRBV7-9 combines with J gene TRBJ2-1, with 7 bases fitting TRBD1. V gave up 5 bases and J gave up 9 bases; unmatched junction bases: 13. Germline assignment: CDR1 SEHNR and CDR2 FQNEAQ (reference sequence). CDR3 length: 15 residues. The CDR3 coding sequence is TGTGCCAGCAGCCAGCCCAGGACAGGATCGGCTGAGCAGTTCTTC. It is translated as CASSQPRTGSAEQFF.

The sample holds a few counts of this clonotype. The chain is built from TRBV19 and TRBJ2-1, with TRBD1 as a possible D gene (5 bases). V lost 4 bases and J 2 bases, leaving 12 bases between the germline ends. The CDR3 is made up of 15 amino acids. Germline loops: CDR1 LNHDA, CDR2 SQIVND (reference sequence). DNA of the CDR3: TGTGCCAGTAGTACATGGCGACAGACCTACAATGAGCAGTTCTTC. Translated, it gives CASSTWRQTYNEQFF.